This TCR beta chain was captured by sequencing in a study of T cell repertoires in cytomegalovirus infection. Study-level information: HLA-B-restricted CMV epitopes that are well studied, plus recently identified HLA-C-restricted ones, were used by the study. Indications of both CMV infection and matching HLA type were provided by public TCR beta signatures. The study's findings and limits: Clonotype analysis showed dominance of the ex vivo response by HLA-C-restricted CMV-specific TCR beta clonotypes. Individuals carrying CMV plus the relevant HLA were identified by cumulative frequency of public TCR beta families.

CDR1 LNHNV and CDR2 YYDKDF come from the germline V gene (reference sequence). The CDR3 runs 13 residues. Trimming removed 1 base from V and 4 bases from J, with 6 bases in between. As concerns this clonotype: What it recognizes is unknown.

From the reads, TCRdb called clonotypes with MiXCR, one entry per CDR3 protein. The sample has approximately 770,000 distinct CDR3 sequences, about 28% seen once. The sequence came from a human donor in good health (CMV status not recorded). Some clones in this sample may be carry-over from other donors' samples. This specimen was cultured CD8+ T cells from PBMCs, taken from culture after CMV antigen stimulation. V gene TRBV15 combines with J gene TRBJ2-3, with D uncertain. The chain's CDR3 is CATSRVPPDTQYF. CDR3 bases: TGTGCCACCAGCAGAGTCCCCCCAGATACGCAGTATTTT.